This T cell receptor (beta chain) was sequenced during a study of OX40 agonist ivuxolimab in advanced cancers. About the study: Under the entry rules, prior anti-PD-1, anti-PD-L1 or anti-CTLA-4 therapy was allowed, and roughly 43% had some.

Trimming removed 3 bases from V and 2 bases from J, with 7 bases in between. Germline V CDR1 and CDR2: WNHNN, SYGVQD (reference sequence). The CDR3 length is 13 residues. Of note for this clone: The antigen is not known.

Sequencing used immunoSEQ multiplex PCR; TCRdb keeps in-frame clones, though not all of them. This table has around 81,000 clones, under 90% appearing once. The study's findings and limits: Clonal expansion from baseline to week 6 occurred in both CD4+ and CD8+ T cells. Partly responding patients at 0.1-3.0 mg/kg showed some of the smallest clonal expansion.

This clonotype was sampled from an adult with an advanced solid tumor such as melanoma, head and neck, liver or kidney cancer. The chain recombines TRBV10-1 with TRBJ1-2; D is uncertain. The sequencing here drew on CD4+ or CD8+ T cells sorted from blood, taken in a trial of the OX40 agonist ivuxolimab. The CDR3 reads CASSEVRNYGYTF. DNA for the CDR3: TGCGCCAGCAGTGAAGTACGGAACTATGGCTACACCTTC.